Following are 22 T cell receptor beta chains from one sample sequenced in a study of radiation and T cells in renal cell carcinoma. The assay was immunoSEQ multiplex PCR, and TCRdb's table has in-frame clones only and misses some. Among over 120,000 clones listed, approximately 91% were seen once. Time point denoted: baseline pretreatment blood. Regarding treatment: 15 Gy SBRT to primary tumor, nephrectomy 4 weeks later. The sample consisted of blood, taken from a patient whose treatment included radiotherapy and nephrectomy. The source of these receptors is a woman aged 50 to 60 with renal cell carcinoma.

This CDR3 reads CAVLVGTGVYNEQFF. The CDR3 bases are TGTGCCGTCCTAGTGGGGACAGGCGTTTACAATGAGCAGTTCTTC. The chain joins TRBV6-5 to TRBJ2-1, with 8 bases aligning to TRBD1. Trimming removed 11 bases from V and 4 bases from J; junction bases left unmatched: 13. Germline-derived CDR1 and CDR2 are MNHEY and SVGAGI. The CDR3 has 15 amino acids.

This chain joins TRBV5-1 and TRBJ1-1; D gene uncertain. CDR3 size: 15 residues. Per germline, CDR1 SGHRS and CDR2 YFSETQ. V was clipped by 0 bases and J by 0 bases, with 9 bases between them. The CDR3 DNA sequence: TGCGCCAGCAGCTTGGTTGGAGAGATGAACACTGAAGCTTTCTTT. Protein sequence: CASSLVGEMNTEAFF.

This clone showed up just a few times. The V and J genes are TRBV7-9 and TRBJ2-3; D ambiguous. CDR3 length: 14 residues. Germline CDR1 reads SEHNR; CDR2 reads FQNEAQ (reference sequence). V shed 5 bases and J shed 0 bases, with 9 bases lying between them. The CDR3 loop is CASSRVPSTDTQYF. CDR3 DNA: TGTGCCAGCAGCCGCGTCCCTAGCACAGATACGCAGTATTTT.

V is TRBV7-3 and J is TRBJ2-1; 10 nucleotides line up with TRBD2. The germline V gene encodes CDR1 SGHTA and CDR2 FQGTGA. This CDR3 has 15 amino acids. V was pared by 3 bases and J by 6 bases, with 5 bases of the junction left unmatched. The CDR3 sequence: CASSLGLAHPNEQFF. The CDR3 DNA sequence: TGTGCCAGCAGCTTGGGACTAGCGCATCCCAATGAGCAGTTCTTC.

This rearrangement joins TRBV2 to TRBJ1-2; 10 positions agree with TRBD1. The CDR3 is 16 amino acids. Trimming at V came to 6 bases and at J to 8 bases, leaving 15 bases not matched to a gene. Germline V gives CDR1 SNHLY, CDR2 FYNNEI. The CDR3 sequence: CASRALGTGDEYGYTF. The DNA of the CDR3 is TGTGCCAGCAGGGCGCTTGGGACAGGGGATGAATACGGCTACACCTTC.

Concerning this clone: Its ends do not fully match the called genes, so a read error is possible. The chain recombines TRBV4-2 with TRBJ2-3; the D gene is possibly TRBD2 (6 bases). The germline V gene has CDR1 LGHNA and CDR2 YNFKEQ. The CDR3 is made up of 17 amino acids. The CDR3 DNA is TGTGCCAGCAGTCAGAGTATTCGGGCGTGGGGGGAGGATAGGCAGTATTTT. Amino acid sequence: CASSQSIRAWGEDRQYF.

The chain has TRBV5-6 and TRBJ2-3; no clear D gene. Per germline, CDR1 SGHDT and CDR2 YYEEEE. Between the trimmed V and J ends, which lost 0 bases and 2 bases, there was a span of 10 bases. The CDR3 totals 15 residues. CDR3 residues: CASSLGGGTTDTQYF. The CDR3 bases are TGTGCCAGCAGCTTGGGTGGTGGAACCACAGATACGCAGTATTTT.

The V call is TRBV19, the J call TRBJ2-4, with D hard to call. Germline V CDR1 and CDR2: LNHDA, SQIVND (reference sequence). This CDR3 comprises 17 residues. Trimming took off 5 bases at V and 0 bases at J, with 17 bases between the two ends. CDR3 residues: CASSPSFAQGAKNIQYF. CDR3 bases: TGTGCCAGTAGTCCGTCTTTTGCTCAAGGAGCCAAAAACATTCAGTACTTC.

On this clone itself: Other DNA sequences from this sample encode an identical CDR3 as well. The chain recombines TRBV2 with TRBJ1-2; D remains ambiguous. Trimming shortened V by 3 bases and J by 3 bases, and 11 bases separated the two germline ends. The CDR3 totals 14 residues. The germline gives CDR1 SNHLY, CDR2 FYNNEI. The CDR3 bases are TGTGCCAGCAGTGAGGGCGGTAGAGACTATGGCTACACCTTC. The encoded protein is CASSEGGRDYGYTF.

The V gene is TRBV27, the J gene TRBJ2-2, with unresolved D. CDR3 length: 15 residues. Germline V gene sequence: CDR1 MNHEY, CDR2 SMNVEV (reference sequence). V was pared by 5 bases and J by 1 base, with 11 bases between. The DNA of the CDR3 is TGTGCCAGCAGTCCCCAAGTTTGGAACACCGGGGAGCTGTTTTTT. It is translated as CASSPQVWNTGELFF.

This clone was observed a single time. CDR3 region: CASRITGGGTEAFF. The CDR3 bases are TGTGCCAGTAGAATCACAGGGGGCGGAACTGAAGCTTTCTTT. The chain recombines TRBV19 with TRBJ1-1; 9 bases fit TRBD1. The CDR3 contains 14 residues. V shed 6 bases, J shed 5 bases, and the junction held 7 bases outside the gene matches. Germline V lookup: CDR1 LNHDA, CDR2 SQIVND (reference sequence).

The rearrangement links TRBV29-1 to TRBJ2-2; TRBD2 is a possible D gene (5 bases). V lost 7 bases and J lost 3, with 18 bases in between. Looked up from germline, CDR1 is SQVTM and CDR2 is ANQGSEA. CDR3 length: 15 amino acids. This CDR3 reads CSAEGTGSYTGELFF. CDR3 DNA: TGCAGCGCCGAGGGAACGGGCAGCTACACCGGGGAGCTGTTTTTT.

This sequence joins TRBV5-6 and TRBJ1-5; 10 bases are shared with TRBD1. There are 14 residues in the CDR3. V was pared by 4 bases and J by 6 bases, with 4 bases of the junction left unmatched. Germline CDR1 is SGHDT and CDR2 is YYEEEE. The CDR3 here is CASSLRTGGQPQHF. The CDR3 nucleotides are TGTGCCAGCAGCCTTAGGACAGGGGGTCAGCCCCAGCATTTT.

V and J are TRBV11-2 and TRBJ2-5; either TRBD1 or TRBD2 may supply D (5 bases each). This CDR3 comprises 14 residues. Germline V lookup: CDR1 SGHAT, CDR2 FQNNGV. V gave up 0 bases and J gave up 4 bases, with 9 bases separating them. The chain's CDR3 is CASSLDLGVETQYF. The CDR3 DNA sequence: TGTGCCAGCAGCTTAGATTTGGGGGTAGAGACCCAGTACTTC.

This clone was seen a few times. V usage is TRBV4-1 and J usage is TRBJ2-2; possibly TRBD2 for D (5 bases). Germline CDR1 is MGHRA and CDR2 is YSYEKL. This CDR3 is 15 amino acids long. Trimming removed 3 bases at V and 4 bases at J, with 12 bases between. The CDR3 coding sequence is TGCGCCAGCAGCCAGGGTCTAGCCTCCACCGGGGAGCTGTTTTTT. Protein product: CASSQGLASTGELFF.

V is TRBV6-6 and J is TRBJ2-7; 10 bases line up with TRBD1. The ends lost 6 bases at V and 2 bases at J; junction bases unmatched: 4. There are 14 residues in the CDR3. Germline-derived CDR1 and CDR2 are MNHNY and SVGAGI (reference sequence). CDR3 sequence: CASSRQGAPYEQYF. CDR3 DNA: TGTGCCAGCAGCAGACAGGGGGCTCCCTACGAGCAGTACTTC.

The genes are TRBV7-2 and TRBJ1-2, with TRBD1 matching 9 bases. The germline V gene encodes CDR1 SGHTA and CDR2 FQGNSA. V was pared by 7 bases and J by 7 bases, with 10 bases of the junction left unmatched. The CDR3 runs to 14 residues. The CDR3 spells CASIISGQGIGYTF. The DNA for the CDR3 is TGTGCCAGCATCATCTCGGGACAGGGTATTGGCTACACCTTC.

The chain is built from TRBV6-5 and TRBJ1-2; D not resolved. V was trimmed by 5 bases and J by 1 base, leaving 8 bases between them. Germline lookup yields CDR1 MNHEY and CDR2 SVGAGI. The CDR3 extends over 13 amino acids. CDR3 residues: CASSPTFNYGYTF. The CDR3 DNA follows: TGTGCCAGCAGTCCGACATTTAACTATGGCTACACCTTC.

The chain couples TRBV6-1 to TRBJ2-7, with D possibly called TRBD1 or TRBD2 (5 bases each). In germline, CDR1 is MNHNS, CDR2 SASEGT. V was clipped by 1 base and J by 4 bases, with 11 bases between them. The CDR3 covers 14 residues. The CDR3 DNA reads as TGTGCCAGCAGTGAAGGGGACGGAGGATACGAGCAGTACTTC. Translation gives CASSEGDGGYEQYF.

This clone was seen a handful of times. The chain recombines TRBV9 with TRBJ1-1; 11 bases are shared with TRBD1. This CDR3 region has 15 residues. In germline, CDR1 is SGDLS, CDR2 YYNGEE. The ends lost 0 bases at V and 4 bases at J; junction bases unmatched: 2. This CDR3 reads CASSVVGTGGTEAFF. CDR3 nucleotides: TGTGCCAGCAGCGTAGTCGGGACAGGGGGCACTGAAGCTTTCTTT.

V is TRBV9 and J is TRBJ2-3, with 10 nucleotides matching TRBD2. CDR1 SGDLS and CDR2 YYNGEE come from the germline V gene. This CDR3 region has 14 residues. The V gene end was trimmed by 3 bases and the J gene end by 6 bases; junction bases not matched to a gene: 4. The DNA for the CDR3 is TGTGCCAGCAGCGAGCAGACTAGCGGGGATACGCAGTATTTT. Encoded protein: CASSEQTSGDTQYF. Drawing the rest from reference TRBV9 and TRBJ2-3, the complete variable domain is DSGVTQTPKHLITATGQRVTLRCSPRSGDLSVYWYQQSLDQGLQFLIQYYNGEERAKGNILERFSAQQFPDLHSELNLSSLELGDSALYFCASSEQTSGDTQYFGPGTRLTVL.

The chain uses TRBV6-6 and TRBJ1-1, with 8 positions matching TRBD1. With V trimmed by 6 bases and J by 0 bases, 0 bases remained unmatched. The CDR3 covers 13 residues. CDR1 and CDR2 (germline): MNHNY, SVGAGI (reference sequence). CDR3 nucleotides: TGTGCCAGCAGGGGACAGGTGAACACTGAAGCTTTCTTT. This codes for CASRGQVNTEAFF.